The rows below give T cell receptor beta chains drawn from one sample of a study of blood T cell repertoires in COVID-19. Here immunoSEQ multiplex PCR was the method, and the copy in TCRdb shows in-frame clones only, minus some. Of fewer than 150,000 clones in the sample, about 87% are singletons; the top ten hold 28%. Sample: peripheral blood. These receptors came from a human donor in a cohort sampled during active COVID-19. Both conserved end residues are part of each CDR3. D genes are given only for firm matches. For some rows the clone size is stated as once, few or many, or as a class when expanded; others skip it.

j_call: TRBJ1-2
d_call: -
v_call: TRBV5-1
clone_size: -
cdr3_nt: TGCGCCAGCAGTCGCCCCCAAGGGGAGGGAAGTGGCTACACCTTC
cdr3_aa: CASSRPQGEGSGYTF

j_call: TRBJ1-2
d_call: -
v_call: TRBV4-1
clone_size: -
cdr3_nt: TGCGCCAGCAGCCAAGGCGTAACGAGGGCTGGCTATGGCTACACCTTC
cdr3_aa: CASSQGVTRAGYGYTF

j_call: TRBJ1-1
d_call: TRBD1
v_call: TRBV6-2/TRBV6-3
clone_size: -
cdr3_nt: TGTGCCAGCAGTTACTCTAGGACAGGGAACACTGAAGCTTTCTTT
cdr3_aa: CASSYSRTGNTEAFF

j_call: TRBJ2-3
d_call: TRBD2
v_call: TRBV2
clone_size: -
cdr3_nt: TGTGCCGGGGGAGCGGGGAACACAGATACGCAGTATTTT
cdr3_aa: CAGGAGNTDTQYF

j_call: TRBJ2-7
d_call: -
v_call: TRBV6-2/TRBV6-3
clone_size: -
cdr3_nt: TGTGCCAGCAGTCATATACAGGACTACGAGCAGTACTTC
cdr3_aa: CASSHIQDYEQYF

j_call: TRBJ1-5
d_call: TRBD1
v_call: TRBV7-8
clone_size: -
cdr3_nt: TGTGCCAGCAGCTTAGGACAGGGGTGGCAGCCCCAGCATTTT
cdr3_aa: CASSLGQGWQPQHF

j_call: TRBJ2-5
d_call: TRBD1
v_call: TRBV12-3/TRBV12-4
clone_size: few
cdr3_nt: TGTGCCAGCCTGGGACAGGGGCAAGAGACCCAGTACTTC
cdr3_aa: CASLGQGQETQYF

j_call: TRBJ2-7
d_call: TRBD1
v_call: TRBV19
clone_size: -
cdr3_nt: TGTGCCAGTAGCCCGGGACAGGGGCTCTACGAGCAGTACTTC
cdr3_aa: CASSPGQGLYEQYF

j_call: TRBJ1-4
d_call: TRBD1
v_call: TRBV5-1
clone_size: -
cdr3_nt: TGCGCCAGCAGCCCAGGACAGGCACTGAATGAAAAACTGTTTTTT
cdr3_aa: CASSPGQALNEKLFF

j_call: TRBJ2-3
d_call: -
v_call: TRBV9
clone_size: few
cdr3_nt: TGTGCCAGCAGCGTTTCAGGGGTTAGCACAGATACGCAGTATTTT
cdr3_aa: CASSVSGVSTDTQYF

j_call: TRBJ1-1
d_call: -
v_call: TRBV18
clone_size: -
cdr3_nt: TGTGCCAGCTCACCAGGGGCGAACACTGAAGCTTTCTTT
cdr3_aa: CASSPGANTEAFF

j_call: TRBJ1-5
d_call: -
v_call: TRBV18
clone_size: -
cdr3_nt: TGTGCCAGCTCCCCGGACAGTGGCAATCAGCCCCAGCATTTT
cdr3_aa: CASSPDSGNQPQHF

j_call: TRBJ2-7
d_call: -
v_call: TRBV28
clone_size: -
cdr3_nt: TGTGCCAGCAGTTTCGGGACTTACGAGCAGTACTTC
cdr3_aa: CASSFGTYEQYF

j_call: TRBJ2-2
d_call: TRBD1
v_call: TRBV27
clone_size: -
cdr3_nt: TGTGCCAGCAGTTGGAGACAGGGGGCTGTCGGGGAGCTGTTTTTT
cdr3_aa: CASSWRQGAVGELFF

j_call: TRBJ2-1
d_call: TRBD2
v_call: TRBV27
clone_size: -
cdr3_nt: TGTGCCACCTCATCAGGCGGGGGAGATAATGAGCAGTTCTTC
cdr3_aa: CATSSGGGDNEQFF

j_call: TRBJ2-5
d_call: -
v_call: TRBV9
clone_size: -
cdr3_nt: TGTGCCAGCAGCGTAGGCGCAGGGGAAGGAGGAGAGACCCAGTACTTC
cdr3_aa: CASSVGAGEGGETQYF

j_call: TRBJ1-1
d_call: -
v_call: TRBV3-1/TRBV3-2
clone_size: -
cdr3_nt: TGTGCCAGCAGCCAAGTTCGTCAGGCTGAAGCTTTCTTT
cdr3_aa: CASSQVRQAEAFF

j_call: TRBJ2-3
d_call: -
v_call: TRBV6-1
clone_size: -
cdr3_nt: TGTGCCAGCAGTGAACGGTCCCTCGAAACAGATACGCAGTATTTT
cdr3_aa: CASSERSLETDTQYF

j_call: TRBJ2-5
d_call: -
v_call: TRBV7-8
clone_size: -
cdr3_nt: TGTGCCAGCAGCTTAGGGGAGCATATCGTATGGGAGACCCAGTACTTC
cdr3_aa: CASSLGEHIVWETQYF

j_call: TRBJ2-5
d_call: TRBD2
v_call: TRBV30
clone_size: once
cdr3_nt: TGTGCCTGGAGTGCGGGACTAGCGGGGGAGACCCAGTACTTC
cdr3_aa: CAWSAGLAGETQYF

j_call: TRBJ1-1
d_call: -
v_call: TRBV27
clone_size: -
cdr3_nt: TGTGCCAGCAGTTTCCTCTTTGGGGGGGGCACTGAAGCTTTCTTT
cdr3_aa: CASSFLFGGGTEAFF

j_call: TRBJ1-1
d_call: -
v_call: TRBV12-3/TRBV12-4
clone_size: once
cdr3_nt: TGTGCCAGCAGTTTCACGGGGGGCACTGAAGCTTTCTTT
cdr3_aa: CASSFTGGTEAFF

j_call: TRBJ1-2
d_call: TRBD1
v_call: TRBV24-1
clone_size: -
cdr3_nt: TGTGCCACCAGTGATTTCTACAGGGGGTCCTATGGCTACACCTTC
cdr3_aa: CATSDFYRGSYGYTF

j_call: TRBJ2-1
d_call: TRBD2
v_call: TRBV2
clone_size: -
cdr3_nt: TGTGCCAGCAGTGAAAGACTAGCGGGGGTTACCTACAATGAGCAGTTCTTC
cdr3_aa: CASSERLAGVTYNEQFF

j_call: TRBJ1-1
d_call: -
v_call: TRBV3-1/TRBV3-2
clone_size: once
cdr3_nt: TGTGCCAGCAGCCAAGTAGGGGGGAACACTGAAGCTTTCTTT
cdr3_aa: CASSQVGGNTEAFF

j_call: TRBJ1-2
d_call: TRBD1
v_call: TRBV5-4
clone_size: -
cdr3_nt: TGTGCCAGCAGCTTACTTGGACAGGGGGCCGATGGCTACACCTTC
cdr3_aa: CASSLLGQGADGYTF

j_call: TRBJ1-1
d_call: TRBD1
v_call: TRBV5-1
clone_size: -
cdr3_nt: TGCGCCAGCAGCGCCAGACAGGGGCCAGGGGAGGCTTTCTTT
cdr3_aa: CASSARQGPGEAFF

j_call: TRBJ2-7
d_call: -
v_call: TRBV5-5
clone_size: -
cdr3_nt: TGTGCCAGCAGCTCCGTACAGGGAAAGTCATACTACGAGCAGTACTTC
cdr3_aa: CASSSVQGKSYYEQYF

j_call: TRBJ2-1
d_call: TRBD1
v_call: TRBV29-1
clone_size: -
cdr3_nt: TGCAGCGTTTCAGATGGGACAGGCTCCTACAATGAGCAGTTCTTC
cdr3_aa: CSVSDGTGSYNEQFF

j_call: TRBJ1-2
d_call: TRBD1
v_call: TRBV6-1
clone_size: -
cdr3_nt: TGTGCCAGCAGTGAAGGGACAGGGGGCTATGGCTACACCTTC
cdr3_aa: CASSEGTGGYGYTF

j_call: TRBJ2-1
d_call: -
v_call: TRBV21-1
clone_size: -
cdr3_nt: TGTGCCAGCAGCAAAAGTTGGACTAGCCATACGTACAATGAGCAGTTCTTC
cdr3_aa: CASSKSWTSHTYNEQFF

j_call: TRBJ1-5
d_call: -
v_call: TRBV2
clone_size: -
cdr3_nt: TGTGCCAGCAGCGTGACAACTAATCAGCCCCAGCATTTT
cdr3_aa: CASSVTTNQPQHF

j_call: TRBJ1-1
d_call: TRBD1
v_call: TRBV18
clone_size: -
cdr3_nt: TGTGCCAGCTCACCGACAGGGGGCAAGGGCACTGAAGCTTTCTTT
cdr3_aa: CASSPTGGKGTEAFF

j_call: TRBJ2-1
d_call: -
v_call: TRBV21-1
clone_size: -
cdr3_nt: TGTGCCAGCACCCCAAAACCAAAGGGGACAGGGGGTAATGAGCAGTTCTTC
cdr3_aa: CASTPKPKGTGGNEQFF

j_call: TRBJ2-7
d_call: TRBD1
v_call: TRBV10-1
clone_size: few
cdr3_nt: TGCGCCAGCAGTGATCTCCGGGACAGGGTCACGCGGCAGTACTTC
cdr3_aa: CASSDLRDRVTRQYF

j_call: TRBJ2-7
d_call: TRBD1
v_call: TRBV5-8
clone_size: -
cdr3_nt: TGTGCCAGCAGTAGATACAGGGGAACCTACGAGCAGTACTTC
cdr3_aa: CASSRYRGTYEQYF

j_call: TRBJ2-3
d_call: -
v_call: TRBV5-4
clone_size: once
cdr3_nt: TGTGCCAGCAGCCCAAACAGGGACCTTAGCACAGATACGCAGTATTTT
cdr3_aa: CASSPNRDLSTDTQYF

j_call: TRBJ2-2
d_call: -
v_call: TRBV19
clone_size: -
cdr3_nt: TGTGCCAGTATGGGGGGTATTACAGCGAACACCGGGGAGCTGTTTTTT
cdr3_aa: CASMGGITANTGELFF

j_call: TRBJ2-3
d_call: -
v_call: TRBV10-3
clone_size: -
cdr3_nt: TGTGCCATCAGTGAGCCCGAGATCCGCGGAGATACGCAGTATTTT
cdr3_aa: CAISEPEIRGDTQYF

j_call: TRBJ2-7
d_call: -
v_call: TRBV18
clone_size: -
cdr3_nt: TGTGCCAGCTCACCACCACCCGGGTACTCCTACGAGCAGTACTTC
cdr3_aa: CASSPPPGYSYEQYF

j_call: TRBJ2-7
d_call: -
v_call: TRBV5-1
clone_size: -
cdr3_nt: TGCGCCAGCAGCTTGGGAGGGACTCCCGACGGGGAGCAGTACTTC
cdr3_aa: CASSLGGTPDGEQYF

j_call: TRBJ2-7
d_call: TRBD1
v_call: TRBV5-1
clone_size: -
cdr3_nt: TGCGCCAGCAGCTATCTGGGACAGGCGGCGTACGAGCAGTACTTC
cdr3_aa: CASSYLGQAAYEQYF

j_call: TRBJ2-2
d_call: -
v_call: TRBV5-6
clone_size: -
cdr3_nt: TGTGCCAGCAGCTTCGTCTGGCAGGGAGGACCCGGGGAGCTGTTTTTT
cdr3_aa: CASSFVWQGGPGELFF

j_call: TRBJ1-3
d_call: -
v_call: TRBV7-8
clone_size: -
cdr3_nt: TGTGCCAGCAGCAACAGGGGAAACACCATATATTTT
cdr3_aa: CASSNRGNTIYF

j_call: TRBJ1-1
d_call: -
v_call: TRBV2
clone_size: -
cdr3_nt: TGTGCCAGCAGGACAGGACTGAACACTGAAGCTTTCTTT
cdr3_aa: CASRTGLNTEAFF

j_call: TRBJ1-5
d_call: TRBD1
v_call: TRBV7-2
clone_size: -
cdr3_nt: TGTGCCAGCAGCGCCCAGGGGCACAGGGGGCGAGGGCAGCCCCAGCATTTT
cdr3_aa: CASSAQGHRGRGQPQHF

j_call: TRBJ1-2
d_call: -
v_call: TRBV7-6
clone_size: -
cdr3_nt: TGTGCCAGCAGCTTCTCCGCGGGGTTGAACTATGGCTACACCTTC
cdr3_aa: CASSFSAGLNYGYTF

j_call: TRBJ2-2
d_call: -
v_call: TRBV9
clone_size: -
cdr3_nt: TGTGCCAGCAGCGTAGGGGCGACACCTAACACCGGGGAGCTGTTTTTT
cdr3_aa: CASSVGATPNTGELFF

j_call: TRBJ2-7
d_call: TRBD1
v_call: TRBV7-2
clone_size: -
cdr3_nt: TGTGCCAGCAGCTCAGGCCCCGGGACAGGGTTCTACGAGCAGTACTTC
cdr3_aa: CASSSGPGTGFYEQYF

j_call: TRBJ2-5
d_call: TRBD1
v_call: TRBV9
clone_size: -
cdr3_nt: TGTGCCAGCAGCGGGGTGACAGGGGGCGTAGAGACCCAGTACTTC
cdr3_aa: CASSGVTGGVETQYF

j_call: TRBJ1-4
d_call: -
v_call: TRBV11-2
clone_size: -
cdr3_nt: TGTGCCAGCAGCACCCCTCGGGGGGCTGGCTACGGACTTAATGAAAAACTGTTTTTT
cdr3_aa: CASSTPRGAGYGLNEKLFF

j_call: TRBJ1-1
d_call: -
v_call: TRBV6-5
clone_size: -
cdr3_nt: TGTGCCAGCAGACAGGGTCCTGAAGCTTTCTTT
cdr3_aa: CASRQGPEAFF

j_call: TRBJ2-5
d_call: -
v_call: TRBV11-3
clone_size: -
cdr3_nt: TGTGCCAGCAGCTTAGATGCGCAGGCCTCGGCGCCCCAGTACTTC
cdr3_aa: CASSLDAQASAPQYF

j_call: TRBJ2-3
d_call: TRBD2
v_call: TRBV9
clone_size: -
cdr3_nt: TGTGCCAGCAGCGTTTCGGGGCGGGGGACAGATACGCAGTATTTT
cdr3_aa: CASSVSGRGTDTQYF

j_call: TRBJ2-7
d_call: -
v_call: TRBV4-2
clone_size: -
cdr3_nt: TGTGCCAGCAGCCATATAAACGGACAGGGAGGGCTCGAGCAGTACTTC
cdr3_aa: CASSHINGQGGLEQYF

j_call: TRBJ1-5
d_call: TRBD1
v_call: TRBV4-1
clone_size: -
cdr3_nt: TGCGCCAGCAGCCTAGTGGCAGGGGGAATGAGCAATCAGCCCCAGCATTTT
cdr3_aa: CASSLVAGGMSNQPQHF

j_call: TRBJ1-1
d_call: -
v_call: TRBV7-8
clone_size: -
cdr3_nt: TGTGCCAGCAGCTTATACAGCAACACTGAAGCTTTCTTT
cdr3_aa: CASSLYSNTEAFF

j_call: TRBJ2-7
d_call: TRBD1
v_call: TRBV18
clone_size: once
cdr3_nt: TGTGCCAGCTCACCGGGACAGGCCAGCTACGAGCAGTACTTC
cdr3_aa: CASSPGQASYEQYF

j_call: TRBJ2-5
d_call: TRBD2
v_call: TRBV3-1/TRBV3-2
clone_size: -
cdr3_nt: TGTGCCAGCAGCCAAGTCGGGACTAGCGGGGGTCGACGGGAGACCCAGTACTTC
cdr3_aa: CASSQVGTSGGRRETQYF